The rows below give T cell receptor beta chains drawn from one sample of a study of T-cell memory formation after mild COVID-19. Using its own MiXCR run on the 5' RACE reads, TCRdb lists one record per CDR3 protein. The sample holds 95,000 to 110,000 distinct CDR3 sequences, over 13% seen once. Sequencing was performed on PBMCs or a T cell subset sorted from them (not recorded which). Source of these receptors: a man aged 18 to 29 who had mild COVID-19 (a few samples of this study predate the infection). Cell type and time point are not known. Each CDR3 is given with its conserved first and last residue. The D gene is left open where the match is weak. Clone size is not always given. Where it is, it says once, few, many or a class for expanded clones.

14	TRBV9	NA	TRBJ2-3	few	TGTGCCAGCAGCGTAGTAGGCTTCACAGATACGCAGTATTTT	CASSVVGFTDTQYF
15	TRBV4-1	NA	TRBJ2-1	few	TGCGCCAGCAGCCCCGTGGGCCAGGGGGGGAATGAGCAGTTCTTC	CASSPVGQGGNEQFF
15	TRBV7-9	NA	TRBJ1-6	NA	TGTGCCAGCAGCTCTGGGGGGGGAAGGATTTCACCCCTCCACTTT	CASSSGGGRISPLHF
14	TRBV12-3/TRBV12-4	NA	TRBJ1-2	many	TGTGCCAGCAGTTTATTGGTTACTAACTATGGCTACACCTTC	CASSLLVTNYGYTF
15	TRBV10-3	NA	TRBJ2-3	many	TGTGCCATCAGTGAGTTTAGCGCCAGCACAGATACGCAGTATTTT	CAISEFSASTDTQYF
15	TRBV4-1	NA	TRBJ1-5	NA	TGCGCCAGCAGCCAAGAACCCGGACAGAATCAGCCCCAGCATTTT	CASSQEPGQNQPQHF
14	TRBV4-3	NA	TRBJ1-1	many	TGCGCCAGCAGCCAGAGGCCGCTGGGCACTGAAGCTTTCTTT	CASSQRPLGTEAFF
11	TRBV29-1	NA	TRBJ2-3	NA	TGCAGCGTGAGGGGAACAGATACGCAGTATTTT	CSVRGTDTQYF
15	TRBV4-1	NA	TRBJ2-7	few	TGCGCCAGCAGCCAAGATTGGGCCGGGTTCGACGAGCAGTACTTC	CASSQDWAGFDEQYF
15	TRBV28	NA	TRBJ2-5	NA	TGTGCCAGCAGTTTAGGGGCGGGGCGAGGGGAGACCCAGTACTTC	CASSLGAGRGETQYF
11	TRBV29-1	NA	TRBJ2-1	NA	TGCAGCGTTGAGGTACAGAATGAGCAGTTCTTC	CSVEVQNEQFF
15	TRBV20-1	NA	TRBJ1-5	few	TGCAGTGCTAGAGAAGACAGGCGCGGCAATCAGCCCCAGCATTTT	CSAREDRRGNQPQHF
18	TRBV7-2	NA	TRBJ1-3	NA	TGTGCCAGCAGCTCGGAGGGTTGGACAAATAGTCCTGGAAACACCATATATTTT	CASSSEGWTNSPGNTIYF
17	TRBV4-1	NA	TRBJ1-5	NA	TGCGCCAGCAGCCAAGGGAAGGGGACCGCGTGGGATCAGCCCCAGCATTTT	CASSQGKGTAWDQPQHF
15	TRBV5-1	TRBD1	TRBJ1-5	few	TGCGCCAGCAGCCCAGGGACAGGGGGTAATCAGCCCCAGCATTTT	CASSPGTGGNQPQHF
14	TRBV4-2	NA	TRBJ1-5	NA	TGTGCCAGCAGCCAATTACAGGGCCATCAGCCCCAGCATTTT	CASSQLQGHQPQHF
16	TRBV5-1	NA	TRBJ1-1	NA	TGCGCCAGCACATACTGGGGGGCGGGATCCGCCGATGAAGCTTTCTTT	CASTYWGAGSADEAFF
15	TRBV11-3	NA	TRBJ2-3	few	TGTGCCAGCAGCTTAGGCCGGGGCACTGCAGATACGCAGTATTTT	CASSLGRGTADTQYF
15	TRBV11-2	NA	TRBJ2-1	NA	TGTGCCAGCAGCGCTCACGCGAGCTCCTACAATGAGCAGTTCTTC	CASSAHASSYNEQFF
17	TRBV7-9	NA	TRBJ2-5	many	TGTGCCAGCAGCTTCGGTAGTCGTGGGAGGATCCAAGAGACCCAGTACTTC	CASSFGSRGRIQETQYF
15	TRBV7-6	NA	TRBJ2-1	medium-sized	TGTGCCAGCAGCTTAGCGTTGGTTCCCTACAATGAGCAGTTCTTC	CASSLALVPYNEQFF
15	TRBV7-2	NA	TRBJ1-1	few	TGTGCCAGCAGCCGGACCTCGTGGGCGAACACTGAAGCTTTCTTT	CASSRTSWANTEAFF
12	TRBV29-1	NA	TRBJ2-1	few	TGCAGCGTTGACTCGGGGATCGATGAGCAGTTCTTC	CSVDSGIDEQFF
14	TRBV6-4	NA	TRBJ2-5	few	TGTGCCAGCAGTGCCCGACAGTCTAGGAAGACCCAGTACTTC	CASSARQSRKTQYF
17	TRBV5-1	TRBD1	TRBJ1-1	few	TGCGCCAGCAGCTTGGCCGTGCCAGGGGGTGGGGGCACTGAAGCTTTCTTT	CASSLAVPGGGGTEAFF
16	TRBV6-5	NA	TRBJ2-7	many	TGTGCCAGCAGTTACCGAACCTATGGGGACGGCTACGAGCAGTACTTC	CASSYRTYGDGYEQYF
14	TRBV20-1	NA	TRBJ2-1	NA	TGCAGTGCAGTAGGAGGGAGCTCCTACAATGAGCAGTTCTTC	CSAVGGSSYNEQFF
14	TRBV7-2	TRBD1	TRBJ2-1	few	TGTGCCAGCAGCTTAGCGCGGACAGGCAATGAGCAGTTCTTC	CASSLARTGNEQFF
12	TRBV20-1	NA	TRBJ1-1	few	TGCAGTGCCTCAGGAGGAGGTACTGAAGCTTTCTTT	CSASGGGTEAFF
16	TRBV15	TRBD1	TRBJ1-6	NA	TGTGCCACCAGCAGAATCCAGGGGGCCTATAATTCACCCCTCCACTTT	CATSRIQGAYNSPLHF
11	TRBV6-2/TRBV6-3	NA	TRBJ1-1	few	TGTGCCAGCAGTCGACCGGACGAAGCTTTCTTT	CASSRPDEAFF
16	TRBV3-1	TRBD1	TRBJ2-3	few	TGTGCCAGCAGCCTGCGGGACAGGGGCTTAACAGATACGCAGTATTTT	CASSLRDRGLTDTQYF
16	TRBV7-2	NA	TRBJ1-1	NA	TGTGCCAGCAGCTTAGCCCTTAGACAGGCAAACACTGAAGCTTTCTTT	CASSLALRQANTEAFF
16	TRBV27	TRBD2	TRBJ2-1	few	TGTGCCAGCAGTTTATCGATGGGACTAGGTTCATATGAGCAGTTCTTC	CASSLSMGLGSYEQFF
14	TRBV9	NA	TRBJ2-5	medium-sized	TGTGCCAGCAGCGATTCGGGGGTCCAAGAGACCCAGTACTTC	CASSDSGVQETQYF
12	TRBV7-8	NA	TRBJ2-5	NA	TGTGCCAGCAGCCCATTAGTAGAGACCCAGTACTTC	CASSPLVETQYF
15	TRBV4-3	NA	TRBJ2-3	NA	TGCGCCAGCAGCCAAGACGACACGTCCGCGGATACGCAGTATTTT	CASSQDDTSADTQYF